One sample yielded the 13 T cell receptor beta chains listed below, sequenced in a study of T cell responses to AZD1222 COVID-19 vaccine (dated by TCRdb to the early 2020s). Library construction relied on the immunoSEQ multiplex PCR assay. Imported from immuneACCESS, the table was reduced by TCRdb to in-frame sequences with V and J called. These copies leave out some clones; in studies compared against another copy, an unresolved V gene accounts for under half, and the cause of the remainder is not known. The sample table contains approximately 46,000 clones; only one count was recorded for about three quarters of them. Under 7.5% of the sample belongs to the ten largest clones. The label giving this sample's time point can be read as: baseline before first vaccination. The specimen was peripheral blood, collected on day 0 of AZD1222 vaccination. The receptors were sampled from an adult in good health.

This clone was detected only once. The chain carries TRBV7-3 and TRBJ1-2, with D perhaps matching TRBD1 (5 bases). This CDR3 contains 15 residues. The V end was cut by 5 bases, the J end by 4 bases, with 17 bases between. Germline V gives CDR1 SGHTA, CDR2 FQGTGA. CDR3 protein: CASSPTAGTLYGYTF. CDR3 sequence (DNA): TGTGCCAGCAGCCCGACGGCCGGGACTCTCTATGGCTACACCTTC.

CDR3 nucleotide sequence: TGTGCCAGCAGCTTAGGGGCCGACAGAACCTACGAGCAGTACGTC. This encodes CASSLGADRTYEQYV. V is TRBV11-2 and J is TRBJ2-7, with D possibly matching TRBD1 (5 bases). The V gene lost 1 base and the J gene lost 2 bases, with 12 bases spanning the gap. The germline V gene has CDR1 SGHAT and CDR2 FQNNGV. The CDR3 length is 15 residues.

The genes are TRBV18 and TRBJ1-5, with 8 bases identical to TRBD1. Germline V gene data show CDR1 as KGHSH and CDR2 as LQKENI. The V segment lost 3 bases and the J segment 6 bases; nucleotides outside the gene matches: 7. This CDR3 contains 15 residues. The CDR3: CASSPETGDSQPQHF. CDR3 nucleotide sequence: TGTGCCAGCTCACCCGAGACAGGGGATAGTCAGCCCCAGCATTTT.

The chain uses TRBV19 and TRBJ2-3; a weak D match, TRBD2 (5 bases). The CDR3 totals 12 residues. The V end was cut by 6 bases, the J end by 8 bases, with 12 bases between. Germline CDR1 and CDR2: LNHDA and SQIVND (reference sequence). The CDR3 bases are TGTGCCAGTAGCCCCGGCCGGGGTACGCAGTATTTT. This translates into CASSPGRGTQYF.

The chain carries TRBV13 and TRBJ2-3; D unresolved. The CDR3 loop spans 17 amino acids. Germline CDR1 and CDR2: PRHDT and FYEKMQ (reference sequence). The V end lost 1 base, the J end lost 0 bases, and 14 bases lay between the germline ends. CDR3 loop: CASSLDRTAASTDTQYF. Here the CDR3 DNA reads TGTGCCAGCAGCTTAGATAGGACCGCTGCTAGCACAGATACGCAGTATTTT.

The genes are TRBV6-4 and TRBJ2-3; no clear D. V was cut by 3 bases and J by 0 bases, with 7 bases left in between. Germline V gene sequence: CDR1 MRHNA, CDR2 SNTAGT. CDR3 length equals 14 residues. This chain's CDR3 is CASSEAPSTDTQYF. For the CDR3, the DNA is TGTGCCAGCAGTGAGGCCCCTAGCACAGATACGCAGTATTTT.

This rearrangement joins TRBV27 to TRBJ2-2; D is ambiguous. Germline V CDR1 and CDR2: MNHEY, SMNVEV (reference sequence). Trimming left V 5 bases short and J 1 base short, with 11 bases between. The CDR3 loop spans 15 amino acids. The CDR3 here is CASSASRLNTGELFF. In DNA form, the CDR3 reads TGTGCCAGCAGTGCCTCGAGACTGAACACCGGGGAGCTGTTTTTT.

The chain employs TRBV10-1 and TRBJ1-1; D is ambiguous. The germline CDR1 and CDR2 sequences are WNHNN and SYGVQD (reference sequence). Trimming shortened V by 3 bases and J by 1 base, and 6 bases separated the two germline ends. The CDR3 spans 13 residues. CDR3 sequence reads: CASSDEKNTEAFF. CDR3 in DNA: TGCGCCAGCAGTGACGAGAAGAACACTGAAGCTTTCTTT.

This clone was counted a few times. This sequence joins TRBV28 and TRBJ1-4; 7 nucleotides align to TRBD1. This CDR3 has 14 amino acids. CDR1 MDHEN and CDR2 SYDVKM come from the germline V gene. The ends lost 6 bases at V and 3 bases at J; junction bases unmatched: 4. DNA for the CDR3: TGTGCCAGCAGCCAGGGGGTACCTAATGAAAAACTGTTTTTT. It is translated as CASSQGVPNEKLFF.

The chain links TRBV4-1 to TRBJ2-3; the D call may be TRBD1 or TRBD2 (5 bases each). This CDR3 has 16 amino acids. V gave up 4 bases and J gave up 0 bases, with 14 bases separating them. CDR1 is MGHRA, CDR2 YSYEKL, per germline. CDR3: CASSPTLGASTDTQYF. CDR3 bases: TGCGCCAGCAGCCCGACCCTCGGGGCCAGCACAGATACGCAGTATTTT.

CDR3: CSVGQNYGYTF. For the CDR3, the DNA is TGCAGCGTGGGACAAAACTATGGCTACACCTTC. J is TRBJ1-2 and V is TRBV29-1, with D perhaps matching TRBD1 (6 bases). This CDR3 comprises 11 residues. The V and J ends lost 6 bases and 2 bases respectively, with 7 bases between them. From germline, CDR1 is SQVTM and CDR2 ANQGSEA.

V usage is TRBV6-1 and J usage is TRBJ2-5, with TRBD1 matching over 8 bases. Unmatched junction bases numbered 4, after V lost 2 bases and J lost 5 bases. This CDR3 is built from 14 residues. Germline V gives CDR1 MNHNS, CDR2 SASEGT. The CDR3 sequence is CASSETGGRETQYF. CDR3 nucleotide sequence: TGTGCCAGCAGTGAAACAGGGGGACGGGAGACCCAGTACTTC.

The chain is built from TRBV20-1 and TRBJ1-1; a weak D match, TRBD1 (5 bases). The CDR3 is 10 residues long. Germline CDR1 and CDR2: DFQATT and SNEGSKA (reference sequence). The ends were cut back, 5 bases at V and 8 bases at J, with 9 bases in the middle. The CDR3 sequence: CSAWGEEAFF. The CDR3 coding sequence is TGCAGTGCTTGGGGGGAGGAAGCTTTCTTT.